Below, 16 T cell receptor beta chains from the same sample are listed, as sequenced in a study of blood T cell repertoires in COVID-19. Method: immunoSEQ multiplex PCR; TCRdb's copy keeps in-frame clones and lacks some. This table has about 190,000 clones, around 82% appearing once. The source material was peripheral blood. The receptors were gathered from a man aged 45-65 years with active or convalescent COVID-19.

The gene calls are TRBV19 and TRBJ2-7, with D unclear. V lost 9 bases and J lost 4, with 7 bases in between. This CDR3 has 10 amino acids. Per germline, CDR1 LNHDA and CDR2 SQIVND (reference sequence). The CDR3 DNA reads TGTGCCAGCCCCAATTACGAGCAGTACTTC. It is translated as CASPNYEQYF.

This clone came up once. Other DNA sequences from this sample encode an identical CDR3 as well. The chain uses TRBV5-8 and TRBJ2-7; 7 bases align to TRBD1. Trimming removed 5 bases from V and 4 bases from J; junction bases left unmatched: 3. The CDR3 sequence is 12 residues long. Germline V gene lookup returns CDR1 SGHTS and CDR2 YDEGEE. CDR3 nucleotides: TGTGCCAGCAGGGGCAGGGGGTACGAGCAGTACTTC. This translates into CASRGRGYEQYF.

V is TRBV29-1 and J is TRBJ2-7; TRBD1 agrees at 7 bases. Germline V gene lookup returns CDR1 SQVTM and CDR2 ANQGSEA. Trimming cost V 3 bases and J 1 base; bases outside gene matches: 6. The CDR3 is 14 amino acids. CDR3 residues: CSVEKPGGSYEQYF. CDR3 in DNA: TGCAGCGTTGAGAAGCCAGGGGGTTCCTACGAGCAGTACTTC.

The rearrangement links TRBV6-2 or TRBV6-3 to TRBJ2-7, with TRBD1 identical over 7 bases. Germline values: CDR1 MNHEY, CDR2 SVGEGT. The CDR3 totals 15 residues. V dropped 4 bases and J dropped 2; count of bases not matched to a gene: 8. In DNA, the CDR3 is TGTGCCAGCAGTTTCCACCTCGGGACAGCCTACGAGCAGTACTTC. Translated, it gives CASSFHLGTAYEQYF.

The chain joins TRBV4-1 to TRBJ1-2; tentatively, D is TRBD1 (5 bases). Germline loops: CDR1 MGHRA, CDR2 YSYEKL. The CDR3 loop spans 14 amino acids. Trimming took off 4 bases at V and 5 bases at J, with 14 bases between the two ends. The CDR3 loop reads CASSRRVTPYGYTF. The CDR3 DNA reads TGCGCCAGCAGCCGCAGGGTAACCCCATATGGCTACACCTTC.

The DNA for the CDR3 is TGTGCCAGCAGCTTAGGGACAGGGGACACAGATACGCAGTATTTT. The encoded protein is CASSLGTGDTDTQYF. The genes are TRBV11-2 and TRBJ2-3, with TRBD1 identical over 9 bases. The CDR3 extends over 15 amino acids. V was clipped by 1 base and J by 2 bases; unmatched bases: 1. CDR1 SGHAT and CDR2 FQNNGV come from the germline V gene.

The chain couples TRBV12-3 or TRBV12-4 to TRBJ1-1; no reliable D call. The V end was cut by 1 base, the J end by 8 bases, with 8 bases between. This CDR3 is built from 12 residues. The CDR3 coding sequence is TGTGCCAGCAGTTTAGGTCGGTTCGAAGCTTTCTTT. Protein product: CASSLGRFEAFF.

This rearrangement joins TRBV9 to TRBJ2-2; 10 bases line up with TRBD2. The CDR3 is 17 residues long. Losses at the gene ends were 2 bases for V and 6 bases for J; bases not matched to a gene: 10. Germline V lookup: CDR1 SGDLS, CDR2 YYNGEE. As DNA, the CDR3 is TGTGCCAGCAGCGTCAGATCTAGCGGGAGTATCGCCGGGGAGCTGTTTTTT. This codes for CASSVRSSGSIAGELFF.

The chain couples TRBV29-1 to TRBJ1-2; no reliable D call. The CDR3 totals 13 residues. CDR1 and CDR2 from the germline V gene are SQVTM and ANQGSEA. V was clipped by 4 bases and J by 1 base, with 10 bases between them. CDR3 nucleotides: TGCAGCGTTGCCCCCAGCGATAACTATGGCTACACCTTC. This sequence encodes CSVAPSDNYGYTF.

The chain couples TRBV28 to TRBJ2-7; 10 nucleotides line up with TRBD2. CDR3 length equals 15 residues. Germline CDR1 is MDHEN and CDR2 is SYDVKM. The trim removed 4 bases at V and 3 bases at J, leaving 6 bases unmatched. In DNA, the CDR3 is TGTGCCAGCAGTTCCGCAGCGGGAGGGTACTACGAGCAGTACTTC. Translating it yields CASSSAAGGYYEQYF. The full variable domain, with the rest looked up from reference TRBV28 and TRBJ2-7, is DVKVTQSSRYLVKRTGEKVFLECVQDMDHENMFWYRQDPGLGLRLIYFSYDVKMKEKGDIPEGYSVSREKKERFSLILESASTNQTSMYLCASSSAAGGYYEQYFGPGTRLTVT.

This clone came up a few times. This chain connects TRBV7-2 to TRBJ1-3; D is possibly TRBD1 (5 bases). Germline V gives CDR1 SGHTA, CDR2 FQGNSA. The CDR3 is made up of 15 amino acids. V was cut by 1 base and J by 4 bases, with 11 bases left in between. CDR3 residues: CASSLGPGPGNTIYF. The DNA of the CDR3 is TGTGCCAGCAGCTTAGGCCCAGGGCCAGGAAACACCATATATTTT.

This chain uses TRBV7-2 with TRBJ2-1; 16 bases fit TRBD2. Germline V gene data show CDR1 as SGHTA and CDR2 as FQGNSA. The CDR3 loop spans 19 amino acids. The ends lost 4 bases at V and 0 bases at J; junction bases unmatched: 6. The CDR3: CASSSPGLAGGPSYNEQFF. CDR3 nucleotide sequence: TGTGCCAGCAGCTCCCCGGGACTAGCGGGGGGGCCCTCCTACAATGAGCAGTTCTTC. Drawing the rest from reference TRBV7-2 and TRBJ2-1, the complete variable domain is GAGVSQSPSNKVTEKGKDVELRCDPISGHTALYWYRQSLGQGLEFLIYFQGNSAPDKSGLPSDRFSAERTGGSVSTLTIQRTQQEDSAVYLCASSSPGLAGGPSYNEQFFGPGTRLTVL.

This chain connects TRBV3-1 (or the pseudogene TRBV3-2) to TRBJ2-1; D remains ambiguous. CDR1 LGHDT and CDR2 YNNKEL come from the germline V gene (reference sequence). The CDR3 consists of 13 residues. V was shortened by 6 bases and J by 8 bases, with 14 bases between the two germline ends. The CDR3 coding sequence is TGTGCCAGCAGTGCCACCTACGAGGATGAGCAGTTCTTC. Translation: CASSATYEDEQFF.

The V and J genes are TRBV7-2 and TRBJ2-5, with a weak D call TRBD2 (5 bases). The V end was cut by 2 bases, the J end by 1 base, with 8 bases between. Germline V gene sequence: CDR1 SGHTA, CDR2 FQGNSA. The CDR3 consists of 14 residues. The CDR3 loop reads CASSLPGLQETQYF. The CDR3 DNA sequence: TGTGCCAGCAGCTTACCCGGACTCCAAGAGACCCAGTACTTC.

The chain links TRBV28 to TRBJ2-3; D remains ambiguous. Trimming removed 5 bases at V and 3 bases at J, with 12 bases between. The germline V gene has CDR1 MDHEN and CDR2 SYDVKM. The CDR3 totals 14 residues. The CDR3 sequence: CASSPWAQTDTQYF. The DNA of the CDR3 is TGTGCCAGCAGTCCTTGGGCCCAAACAGATACGCAGTATTTT.

The chain is built from TRBV19 and TRBJ1-2; the D gene is possibly TRBD1 (6 bases). The CDR3 totals 12 residues. Deletions cut 5 bases from V and 5 bases from J, with 9 bases between. In germline, CDR1 is LNHDA, CDR2 SQIVND (reference sequence). CDR3 loop: CASSPTGYGYTF. CDR3 bases: TGTGCCAGTAGTCCAACAGGGTATGGCTACACCTTC.